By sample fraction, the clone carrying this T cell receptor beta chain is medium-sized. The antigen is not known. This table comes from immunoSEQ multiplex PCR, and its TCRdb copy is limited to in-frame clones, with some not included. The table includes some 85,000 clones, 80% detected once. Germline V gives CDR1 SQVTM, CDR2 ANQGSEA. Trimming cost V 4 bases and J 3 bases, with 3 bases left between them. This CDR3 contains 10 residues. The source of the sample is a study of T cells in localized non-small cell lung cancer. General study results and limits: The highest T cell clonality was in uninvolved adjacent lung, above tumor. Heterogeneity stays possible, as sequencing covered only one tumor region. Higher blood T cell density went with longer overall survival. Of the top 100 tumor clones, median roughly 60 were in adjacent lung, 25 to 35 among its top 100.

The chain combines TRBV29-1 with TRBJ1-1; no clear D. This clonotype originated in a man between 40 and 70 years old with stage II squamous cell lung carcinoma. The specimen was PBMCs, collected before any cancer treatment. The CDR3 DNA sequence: TGCAGCGTTGGGGACACTGAAGCTTTCTTT. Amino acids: CSVGDTEAFF.